The 8 T cell receptor beta chains presented below share a single source sample, sequenced in a study of early T cells in non-severe SARS-CoV-2 infection. From the 5' RACE reads, TCRdb called clonotypes with MiXCR, one entry per CDR3 protein. This sample has almost 85,000 distinct CDR3 sequences, with 12% found just once. Material: whole blood. The receptor source for this set is an adult who was a healthcare worker with PCR-confirmed SARS-CoV-2 infection or an uninfected control (not recorded which).

The sample holds a few counts of this clonotype. V and J are TRBV7-9 and TRBJ2-3; D possibly corresponds to TRBD2 (6 bases). V was cut by 0 bases and J by 12 bases, with 10 bases left in between. This CDR3 spans 12 amino acids. CDR1 and CDR2 (germline): SEHNR, FQNEAQ (reference sequence). The CDR3, as DNA: TGTGCCAGCAGCTTAGCTGGGGACTTCCAGTATTTT. Protein sequence: CASSLAGDFQYF. Drawing the rest from reference TRBV7-9 and TRBJ2-3, the complete variable domain is DTGVSQNPRHKITKRGQNVTFRCDPISEHNRLYWYRQTLGQGPEFLTYFQNEAQLEKSRLLSDRFSAERPKGSFSTLEIQRTEQGDSAMYLCASSLAGDFQYFGPGTRLTVL.

In this sample, this clonotype turned up a few times. The chain uses TRBV9 and TRBJ2-2; 7 bases agree with TRBD2. The CDR3 is made up of 18 amino acids. The V gene end was trimmed by 3 bases and the J gene end by 0 bases; junction bases not matched to a gene: 11. CDR1 SGDLS and CDR2 YYNGEE come from the germline V gene. In DNA form, the CDR3 reads TGTGCCAGCAGCGACACCCAGGGAGGGCCCGCGAACACCGGGGAGCTGTTTTTT. Translated, it gives CASSDTQGGPANTGELFF.

This chain connects TRBV11-3 to TRBJ2-7; the D is unclear. The CDR3 is 14 amino acids. V was cut by 5 bases and J by 0 bases, with 11 bases left in between. Germline CDR1 SGHNT, CDR2 YENEEA. CDR3 protein: CASSTEAPSYEQYF. CDR3 bases: TGTGCCAGCAGCACGGAAGCCCCCTCCTACGAGCAGTACTTC.

This clonotype has a handful of counts. V gene TRBV27 combines with J gene TRBJ2-7, with TRBD2 matching 15 bases. J lost 4 bases, V lost 4 bases, and 5 bases had no gene match. Germline CDR1 and CDR2: MNHEY and SMNVEV (reference sequence). There are 16 residues in the CDR3. The CDR3 sequence: CASSSGLAGGRYEQYF. CDR3 in DNA: TGTGCCAGCAGTTCCGGACTAGCGGGAGGGCGATACGAGCAGTACTTC.

The V call is TRBV14, the J call TRBJ2-7, with D unresolved. The germline V and J ends were trimmed by 4 bases and 3 bases, with 13 bases remaining between them. The CDR3 length is 14 residues. Germline CDR1 is SGHDN and CDR2 is FVKESK. CDR3 loop: CASSRQRGGYEQYF. In DNA form, the CDR3 reads TGTGCCAGCAGCCGTCAGCGTGGCGGCTACGAGCAGTACTTC. Full variable domain (rest looked up from reference TRBV14 and TRBJ2-7): EAGVTQFPSHSVIEKGQTVTLRCDPISGHDNLYWYRRVMGKEIKFLLHFVKESKQDESGMPNNRFLAERTGGTYSTLKVQPAELEDSGVYFCASSRQRGGYEQYFGPGTRLTVT.

The table lists this clonotype with many counts. The genes are TRBV6-1 and TRBJ1-6; TRBD1 aligns across 9 bases. CDR3 length: 16 residues. Germline V lookup: CDR1 MNHNS, CDR2 SASEGT. Trimming at V came to 6 bases and at J to 6 bases, leaving 9 bases not matched to a gene. CDR3 protein: CASSPTWTGANSPLHF. In nucleotides, the CDR3 is TGTGCCAGCAGCCCCACCTGGACAGGGGCTAATTCACCCCTCCACTTT.

This clonotype came up many times. CDR3 nucleotides: TGTGCCAGCAGTTATTGGAGGGATGAGCAGTTCTTC. Translation: CASSYWRDEQFF. V is TRBV6-2 or TRBV6-3 and J is TRBJ2-1; the D gene is possibly TRBD2 (6 bases). This CDR3 contains 12 residues. V was pared by 3 bases and J by 8 bases, with 8 bases between. CDR1 and CDR2 from the germline V gene are MNHEY and SVGEGT.

The chain has TRBV5-1 and TRBJ2-3; the D is unclear. The CDR3 covers 18 residues. Looked up from germline, CDR1 is SGHRS and CDR2 is YFSETQ. V dropped 3 bases and J dropped 0 bases, with 20 bases sitting between them. The CDR3 DNA reads TGCGCCAGCAGCTCACCCCCTCACAAGATATCTAGCACAGATACGCAGTATTTT. This gives the protein CASSSPPHKISSTDTQYF.